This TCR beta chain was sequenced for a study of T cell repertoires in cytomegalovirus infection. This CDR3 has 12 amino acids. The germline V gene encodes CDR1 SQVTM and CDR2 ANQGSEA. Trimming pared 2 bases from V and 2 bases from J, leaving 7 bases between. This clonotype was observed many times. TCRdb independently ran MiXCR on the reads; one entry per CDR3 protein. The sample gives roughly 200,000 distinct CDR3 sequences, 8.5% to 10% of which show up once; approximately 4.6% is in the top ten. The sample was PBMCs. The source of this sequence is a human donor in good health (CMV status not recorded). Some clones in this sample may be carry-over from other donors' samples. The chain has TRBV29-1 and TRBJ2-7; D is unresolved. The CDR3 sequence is CSVEPGPYEQYF. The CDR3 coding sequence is TGCAGCGTTGAACCCGGACCCTACGAGCAGTACTTC.